A single sample is the source of the 30 T cell receptor beta chains below, sequenced in a study of cytomegalovirus exposure and HLA in healthy donors. With 60 Vbeta and 13 Jbeta primers, the PCR was carried out. Libraries were prepared by immunoSEQ multiplex PCR; TCRdb keeps only in-frame clonotypes and omits some of them. The data contain fewer than 150,000 clones, over 60% of them seen just once; the ten biggest clones take up 4.5% to 6%. Material for sequencing was PBMCs. The receptors shown here come from a woman in her 50s in good health and CMV-seronegative.

The chain uses TRBV29-1 and TRBJ1-3; D is perhaps TRBD1 (6 bases). The CDR3 runs to 14 residues. V shed 4 bases and J shed 4 bases, with 14 bases lying between them. CDR1 is SQVTM, CDR2 ANQGSEA, per germline. Here the CDR3 DNA reads TGCAGCGTTGTCGGGGGGGCGCGGGGAAACACCATATATTTT. Residues: CSVVGGARGNTIYF. The whole variable domain, filled in from reference TRBV29-1 and TRBJ1-3, reads SAVISQKPSRDICQRGTSLTIQCQVDSQVTMMFWYRQQPGQSLTLIATANQGSEATYESGFVIDKFPISRPNLTFSTLTVSNMSPEDSSIYLCSVVGGARGNTIYFGEGSWLTVV.

The chain recombines TRBV18 with TRBJ1-1, with 7 bases fitting TRBD1. From germline, CDR1 is KGHSH and CDR2 LQKENI. The CDR3 sequence is 17 residues long. Germline trimming cut 6 bases from V and 7 bases from J; bases unmatched to any gene: 20. The DNA for the CDR3 is TGTGCCAGCTCCCCCCCGAGAGGGGGCCTGAGGGGCAATGAAGCTTTCTTT. It encodes CASSPPRGGLRGNEAFF.

This clone was detected a few times. A read error may account for a junction end that differs from germline. The chain carries TRBV5-4 and TRBJ2-2; a weak D match, TRBD2 (5 bases). CDR3 length: 15 residues. Per the germline V gene, CDR1 is SGHNT and CDR2 is YYREEE (reference sequence). The CDR3 region is CASRLVAGGTGELFF. CDR3 DNA sequence: TGTGCCAGCAGATTGGTCGCGGGCGGCACCGGGGAGCTGTTTTTT.

Only one count was recorded for this clone. For the CDR3, the DNA is TGTGCCAGCAGCACGGGACTGTACACTGAAGCTTTCTTT. It is translated as CASSTGLYTEAFF. This sequence joins TRBV5-6 and TRBJ1-1, with a tentative D call TRBD1 (5 bases). Between the trimmed V and J ends, which lost 4 bases and 3 bases, there was a span of 10 bases. Germline V gives CDR1 SGHDT, CDR2 YYEEEE. The CDR3 extends over 13 amino acids.

Of note for this clone: At one of its ends the junction is not consistent with the germline gene, which may arise from a read error. The sample holds other DNA sequences that translate to the same CDR3. The genes are TRBV11-1 and TRBJ1-1; a weak D match, TRBD1 (5 bases). The germline CDR1 and CDR2 sequences are SGHAT and FQDESV (reference sequence). This CDR3 has 13 residues. The CDR3 nucleotides are TGCGCCAGCGCATGGGGGGAAGACACTGAAGCTTTCTTT. It yields the protein CASAWGEDTEAFF.

The rearrangement joins TRBV27 to TRBJ2-1; 7 bases are a match to TRBD2. Trimming at V came to 8 bases and at J to 1 base, leaving 8 bases not matched to a gene. Germline V gene lookup returns CDR1 MNHEY and CDR2 SMNVEV (reference sequence). The CDR3 is 15 amino acids. The CDR3 loop reads CASGSGTISYNEQFF. CDR3 sequence (DNA): TGTGCCAGCGGCTCGGGGACTATTTCCTACAATGAGCAGTTCTTC.

This chain uses TRBV5-1 with TRBJ2-5; 7 positions agree with TRBD2. The CDR3 extends over 15 amino acids. Germline CDR1 SGHRS, CDR2 YFSETQ. J lost 4 bases, V lost 4 bases, and 10 bases had no gene match. CDR3: CASSVSGALLETQYF. The CDR3, as DNA: TGCGCCAGCAGCGTCAGCGGGGCCCTTTTAGAGACCCAGTACTTC.

The chain employs TRBV9 and TRBJ2-5; D is possibly TRBD1 (6 bases). This CDR3 has 13 residues. The ends were cut back, 1 base at V and 4 bases at J, with 8 bases in the middle. CDR1 SGDLS and CDR2 YYNGEE come from the germline V gene. The CDR3 nucleotides read TGTGCCAGCAGCGTACAGGGGTCAGAGACCCAGTACTTC. Its translation is CASSVQGSETQYF.

Written as DNA, the CDR3 is TGTGCCAGCAGCCTAGTGACTAGCACAGATACGCAGTATTTT. The encoded protein is CASSLVTSTDTQYF. The chain couples TRBV11-2 to TRBJ2-3; D call uncertain. V was cut by 5 bases and J by 0 bases, with 9 bases left in between. Per germline, CDR1 SGHAT and CDR2 FQNNGV. The CDR3 is 14 residues long.

The chain couples TRBV10-3 to TRBJ2-1; D remains unclear. Germline-derived CDR1 and CDR2 are ENHRY and SYGVKD. V gave up 3 bases and J gave up 10 bases, with 7 bases separating them. The CDR3 is 11 amino acids. CDR3 amino acids: CAISDRKEQFF. In DNA form, the CDR3 reads TGTGCCATCAGTGACAGAAAGGAGCAGTTCTTC.

V gene TRBV4-2 combines with J gene TRBJ2-5; 9 positions match TRBD2. Matching the DNA end better, TRBJ2-7 makes the J call doubtful. CDR3 length: 15 amino acids. Germline CDR1 LGHNA, CDR2 YNFKEQ. CDR3 sequence: CASSQAPGLAYEQYF. DNA for the CDR3: TGTGCCAGCAGCCAAGCCCCGGGACTAGCTTACGAGCAGTACTTC.

This rearrangement joins TRBV5-5 to TRBJ2-2; the D gene is possibly TRBD1 (6 bases). CDR3 length equals 14 residues. Germline V gives CDR1 SGHKS, CDR2 YYEKEE (reference sequence). Trimming took off 4 bases at V and 3 bases at J, with 10 bases between the two ends. CDR3 loop: CASSSNRDTGELFF. As DNA, the CDR3 is TGTGCCAGCAGCAGCAACAGGGACACCGGGGAGCTGTTTTTT. The full variable domain, with the rest looked up from reference TRBV5-5 and TRBJ2-2, is DAGVTQSPTHLIKTRGQQVTLRCSPISGHKSVSWYQQVLGQGPQFIFQYYEKEERGRGNFPDRFSARQFPNYSSELNVNALLLGDSALYLCASSSNRDTGELFFGEGSRLTVL.

The gene calls are TRBV4-1 and TRBJ2-2, with 13 bases aligning to TRBD2. The CDR3 is 16 residues long. In germline, CDR1 is MGHRA, CDR2 YSYEKL. The V and J ends lost 4 bases and 6 bases, in that order; junction bases with no gene match: 5. The CDR3 DNA is TGCGCCAGCAGCCTGGGACTAGCGGGGTCGGCCGGGGAGCTGTTTTTT. Its protein product is CASSLGLAGSAGELFF.

The chain is built from TRBV7-6 and TRBJ2-1; no definite D call. Germline CDR1 and CDR2: SGHVS and FNYEAQ. Trimming pared 2 bases from V and 4 bases from J, leaving 15 bases between. CDR3 length: 16 residues. The chain's CDR3 is CASSLTPSIEYNEQFF. The CDR3 DNA is TGTGCCAGCAGCTTAACCCCCTCAATAGAATACAATGAGCAGTTCTTC.

This clone has more than one count but fewer than ten. The rearrangement uses TRBV7-2 and TRBJ1-6; D is unresolved. Germline V lookup: CDR1 SGHTA, CDR2 FQGNSA. CDR3 length equals 13 residues. The V end lost 2 bases, the J end lost 7 bases, and 6 bases lay between the germline ends. In nucleotides, the CDR3 is TGTGCCAGCAGCTTACGAGTAAATTCACCCCTCCACTTT. Translating it yields CASSLRVNSPLHF. Full variable domain (outside the CDR3, taken from reference TRBV7-2 and TRBJ1-6): GAGVSQSPSNKVTEKGKDVELRCDPISGHTALYWYRQSLGQGLEFLIYFQGNSAPDKSGLPSDRFSAERTGGSVSTLTIQRTQQEDSAVYLCASSLRVNSPLHFGNGTRLTVT.

V gene TRBV2 combines with J gene TRBJ1-6, with TRBD1 identical over 7 bases. The V gene's germline CDR1 is SNHLY and CDR2 FYNNEI. This CDR3 comprises 12 residues. Trimming took 9 bases from V and 9 from J; bases not matched to a gene: 5. The CDR3 DNA reads TGTGCCAGGAGGACAGGTTCTTCACCCCTCCACTTT. Protein sequence: CARRTGSSPLHF.

This chain links TRBV30 with TRBJ1-2; D possibly corresponds to TRBD1 (5 bases). The CDR3 has 13 residues. V was shortened by 3 bases and J by 7 bases, with 15 bases between the two germline ends. The germline V gene encodes CDR1 GTSNPN and CDR2 SVGIG (reference sequence). CDR3 nucleotide sequence: TGTGCCTGGAGAACCCCAGGGTATGGTGGCTACACCTTC. The encoded protein is CAWRTPGYGGYTF.

The chain uses TRBV6-4 and TRBJ1-1; 8 bases map to TRBD1. The ends lost 3 bases at V and 4 bases at J; junction bases unmatched: 4. The CDR3 has 14 residues. Looked up from germline, CDR1 is MRHNA and CDR2 is SNTAGT. The chain's CDR3 is CASSETGESTEAFF. DNA for the CDR3: TGTGCCAGCAGTGAGACAGGGGAGAGCACTGAAGCTTTCTTT.

V gene TRBV6-1 combines with J gene TRBJ2-3; perhaps TRBD1 as D (5 bases). CDR3 size: 18 residues. The V end lost 1 base, the J end lost 0 bases, and 17 bases lay between the germline ends. Germline CDR1 and CDR2: MNHNS and SASEGT. The CDR3 loop is CASSEGKVLQGSTDTQYF. In DNA, the CDR3 is TGTGCCAGCAGTGAAGGGAAAGTGCTGCAGGGTAGCACAGATACGCAGTATTTT.

The rearrangement uses TRBV5-1 and TRBJ2-7; 12 bases are a match to TRBD1. Losses at the gene ends were 5 bases for V and 5 bases for J; bases not matched to a gene: 8. Germline V gives CDR1 SGHRS, CDR2 YFSETQ. The CDR3 contains 15 residues. This chain's CDR3 is CASSYRDRGRDEQYF. CDR3 in DNA: TGCGCCAGCAGTTACCGGGACAGGGGGCGGGACGAGCAGTACTTC.

This chain links TRBV9 with TRBJ2-1, with a possible D match to TRBD2 (6 bases). This CDR3 is built from 15 residues. Germline values: CDR1 SGDLS, CDR2 YYNGEE. The V end lost 3 bases, the J end lost 1 base, and 11 bases lay between the germline ends. This CDR3 reads CASSGGGASYNEQFF. The CDR3 region has the DNA TGTGCCAGCAGCGGCGGCGGGGCGTCCTACAATGAGCAGTTCTTC.

This chain connects TRBV9 to TRBJ1-2, with D possibly TRBD1 on 5 matching bases. V gave up 0 bases and J gave up 3 bases, with 18 bases separating them. Germline CDR1 reads SGDLS; CDR2 reads YYNGEE. The CDR3 runs 17 residues. The DNA for the CDR3 is TGTGCCAGCAGCGTAGACCCCCGGGAGCAGGGCCACTATGGCTACACCTTC. This sequence encodes CASSVDPREQGHYGYTF.

The gene calls are TRBV5-1 and TRBJ1-2; 9 nucleotides line up with TRBD1. The CDR3 runs 14 residues. Germline CDR1 SGHRS, CDR2 YFSETQ. V trimming: 4 bases; J trimming: 8 bases; junction bases outside the gene matches: 9. This CDR3 reads CASSQGQGRGGYTF. The CDR3 nucleotides are TGCGCCAGCAGCCAAGGACAGGGGAGGGGAGGCTACACCTTC.

This clone has only a few counts. This chain's CDR3 is CASRSKGDNQPQHF. The DNA for the CDR3 is TGTGCCAGCAGATCAAAGGGGGACAATCAGCCCCAGCATTTT. The chain has TRBV7-9 and TRBJ1-5, with D perhaps matching TRBD1 (6 bases). CDR1 SEHNR and CDR2 FQNEAQ come from the germline V gene (reference sequence). This CDR3 is built from 14 residues. V lost 6 bases, J lost 3 bases, and 12 bases lay in between.

V gene TRBV30 combines with J gene TRBJ1-3; D might be TRBD1 (6 bases). Per germline, CDR1 GTSNPN and CDR2 SVGIG (reference sequence). Trimming cost V 4 bases and J 1 base, with 11 bases left between them. The length of the CDR3 is 14 residues. This CDR3 reads CAWTQGLSGNTIYF. CDR3 nucleotide sequence: TGTGCCTGGACTCAGGGGCTATCTGGAAACACCATATATTTT.

This chain uses TRBV28 with TRBJ2-7, with 7 positions matching TRBD2. This CDR3 has 12 residues. Germline-derived CDR1 and CDR2 are MDHEN and SYDVKM. J gave up 3 bases and V 8 bases, and 4 bases lay outside the gene matches. This chain's CDR3 is CASGTGGYEQYF. The CDR3 DNA reads as TGTGCCAGCGGGACGGGGGGCTACGAGCAGTACTTC.

The chain has TRBV5-1 and TRBJ1-5, with D perhaps matching TRBD1 (6 bases). Germline loops: CDR1 SGHRS, CDR2 YFSETQ. CDR3 length equals 14 residues. V was trimmed by 1 base and J by 6 bases, leaving 11 bases between them. The CDR3 region has the DNA TGCGCCAGCAGCTTGAGGGGGGGAACTCAGCCCCAGCATTTT. Its protein is CASSLRGGTQPQHF.

The V gene is TRBV7-9, the J gene TRBJ2-1; 11 bases are a match to TRBD1. Germline V gene data show CDR1 as SEHNR and CDR2 as FQNEAQ (reference sequence). This CDR3 comprises 15 residues. V shed 5 bases, J shed 12 bases, and the junction held 12 bases outside the gene matches. The CDR3 sequence is CASSPLGTGGRGQFF. The CDR3 DNA reads TGTGCCAGCAGCCCACTTGGGACAGGGGGTAGAGGGCAGTTCTTC.

In this sample, this clone turned up a few times. This chain links TRBV7-9 with TRBJ2-3; weak D call: TRBD1 (5 bases). CDR1 is SEHNR and CDR2 is FQNEAQ in the germline V gene (reference sequence). The CDR3 totals 15 residues. Trimming removed 2 bases at V and 2 bases at J, with 11 bases between. CDR3: CASSLLGQPTDTQYF. The CDR3 DNA is TGTGCCAGCAGCTTATTGGGGCAGCCCACAGATACGCAGTATTTT.

The V gene is TRBV9, the J gene TRBJ2-2; 7 bases match TRBD2. CDR3 size: 16 residues. CDR1 and CDR2 from the germline V gene are SGDLS and YYNGEE. V lost 6 bases and J lost 0; bases outside the gene matches: 8. The CDR3 DNA follows: TGTGCCAGCACCCGTCCGGGGGGACCGAACACCGGGGAGCTGTTTTTT. Its protein is CASTRPGGPNTGELFF.